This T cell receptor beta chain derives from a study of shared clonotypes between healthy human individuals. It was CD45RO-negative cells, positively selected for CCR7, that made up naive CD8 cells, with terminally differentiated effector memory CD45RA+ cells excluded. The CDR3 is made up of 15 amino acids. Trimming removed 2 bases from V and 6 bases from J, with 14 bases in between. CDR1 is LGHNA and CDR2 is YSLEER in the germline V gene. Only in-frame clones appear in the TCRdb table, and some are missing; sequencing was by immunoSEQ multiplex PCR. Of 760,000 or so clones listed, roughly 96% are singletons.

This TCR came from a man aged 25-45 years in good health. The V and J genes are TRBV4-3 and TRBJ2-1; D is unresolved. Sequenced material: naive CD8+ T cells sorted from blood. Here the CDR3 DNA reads TGCGCCAGCAGCCAATATCACGGCTCAGGCAATGAGCAGTTCTTC. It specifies CASSQYHGSGNEQFF.